This T cell receptor beta chain emerged from a study of shared clonotypes between healthy human individuals (dated by TCRdb to the early 2020s). For the study in its entirety: The cohort included a few men and two women between 18 and 49 years of age. Each donor's leukapheresis produced roughly between roughly 0.9 and 9 billion PBMCs. Libraries were prepared and TCR repertoires were sequenced by different laboratories using diverse techniques, in order to increase sequencing depth and limit assay-specific biases. For each donor, CD4 naive and CD4 memory were each run on three plates, CD8 naive on two plates, and CD8 memory on one plate. To estimate repertoire size and how much clonotype sharing occurs between individuals, the study deeply sequenced the blood TCR repertoires of five or six healthy adults. Broad study findings and their caveats: Clonotypes shared by all four sorted-subset donors showed higher generation probabilities than non-shared clonotypes. Pairwise subsampling led to the expectation that sequencing depth would affect the degree of clonotype sharing among donors. Even with the large sequencing depth, rarefaction of the sorted-subset datasets indicated that sequencing was incomplete. When a handful of donors were compared, the shared fraction of clonotypes was around 5.1% for naive CD4, around 3.6% for naive CD8, 2% to 2.5% for memory CD4, and 0.35% to 0.4% for memory CD8. Only blood was sampled, and tissue TCR repertoires likely differ from those in blood. Because the study included only a small number of donors, the genetic and exposure-history diversity represented was limited. Naive subsets generally had larger estimated clonotype richness than memory subsets.

Using the deep immunoSEQ assay, multiplex PCR amplified TCR CDR3 regions from genomic DNA. Genomic DNA extracted from each cell subset was distributed evenly over all wells of several immunoSEQ 96-well plates, and each plate served as one replicate. For sorted subsets, around 200 ng genomic DNA, equal to tens of thousands of T cell genomes, was loaded into each replicate PCR. Purified libraries were measured with a Qubit 3.0 fluorometer, size-checked on a Bioanalyzer 2100, and measured again with the KAPA Library Quantification kit. Each immunoSEQ 96-well plate was sequenced on its own single-read 150-cycle Illumina NextSeq 550 flow cell. The original methods were these. Because only junctional sequences without quality scores were contained in the immunoSEQ output, filtering matching that applied to full-length reads could not be performed. To assign V/J genes and CDR3, sequences were annotated using PyIR, a Python wrapper for IgBLAST v1.9, with IMGT germline references. Reads with weak V/J assignments (E-value above 1e-6), missing CDR3, stop codons, out-of-frame junctions, or ambiguous translated residues were removed. V3J clonotypes were defined by identical inferred V gene, J gene, and CDR3 amino acid sequence. The percentage overlap between two repertoires was calculated by dividing the number of shared unique clonotypes by the size of the smaller repertoire. Richness of each repertoire was evaluated using RTK rarefaction, the Chao1 estimator, and Recon v2.1 estimates of unobserved clonotypes. Generation probabilities for all TCRbeta clonotypes obtained by the gDNA method from a few donors were computed using OLGA. The table comes from immuneACCESS by way of TCRdb, which keeps in-frame sequences with V and J called. Part of the clones is missing from these tables; in studies checked, under half for an unresolved V gene and the rest for unknown reasons. V and J calls and clone size are given by that table; D and trimming were obtained from the DNA. Here the sample has 2 million to 2.5 million clones; roughly 95% occur a single time. The biggest ten clones account for around 0.13% of the sample.

The germline V gene encodes CDR1 LNHDA and CDR2 SQIVND (reference sequence). V and J are truncated by 8 bases and 7 bases respectively, leaving an intervening sequence of 20 bases. The CDR3 goes from the cysteine to the phenylalanine over 14 residues. Of the read, only the CDR3 DNA is kept; its 42 bases are in frame from base 1. About this clone itself: Its antigen target is currently unknown. Base quality data are lacking; no much larger clone is found one base away.

Healthy HIV-negative adults with no recently reported acute infections or vaccinations were included as donors. Only Caucasian adults living in Nashville, Tennessee, USA were represented among the donors. CD4+ T cells were enriched through magnetic negative selection, after which naive cells were positively selected on CD45RA and the remaining negative fraction served as the memory subset. Blood was obtained by leukapheresis, after which PBMCs were separated by Ficoll-Histopaque density gradient centrifugation and cryopreserved in liquid nitrogen vapor phase. Purity and quantity of every magnetically sorted T cell population were checked by analytical flow cytometry. Genomic DNA was isolated from each sorted fraction and quantified by UV absorbance on a Nanodrop 2000c.

The sequence came from a man aged 18 to 30 in good health. Sequenced input: naive CD4+ T cells sorted from blood. The sample's cell subset or site label is to be understood as: CD45RA+ positively selected. This sequence uses TRBV19 and TRBJ1-1; the D segment could be TRBD1, given 6 matching bases. The CDR3 protein sequence reads: CASCRSTGMCEAFF. The nucleotide sequence is TGTGCCAGTTGCCGATCTACAGGGATGTGTGAAGCTTTCTTT.